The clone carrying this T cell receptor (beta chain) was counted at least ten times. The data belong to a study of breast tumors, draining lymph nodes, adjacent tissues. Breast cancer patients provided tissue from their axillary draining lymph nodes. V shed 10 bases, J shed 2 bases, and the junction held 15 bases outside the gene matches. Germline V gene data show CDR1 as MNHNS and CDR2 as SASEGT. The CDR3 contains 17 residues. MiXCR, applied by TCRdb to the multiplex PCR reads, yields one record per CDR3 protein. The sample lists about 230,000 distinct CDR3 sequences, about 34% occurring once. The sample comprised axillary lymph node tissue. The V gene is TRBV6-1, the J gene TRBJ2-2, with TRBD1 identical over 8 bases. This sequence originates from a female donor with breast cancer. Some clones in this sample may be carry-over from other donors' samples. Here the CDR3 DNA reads TGTGCCACTAGCAAGTCAGGACAGGGCAAAAACACCGGGGAGCTGTTTTTT. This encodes CATSKSGQGKNTGELFF.